Shown below are 18 T cell receptor beta chains from a single sample sequenced in a study of response to subunit inactivated influenza vaccine. TCRdb re-called the RT-PCR reads through MiXCR, storing one row per CDR3 protein. Of more than 250,000 distinct CDR3 sequences listed, about a fifth were seen once; the top ten hold 9.5% to 13%. This specimen was PBMCs from blood, taken less than 22 months after vaccination. The receptors stem from a man between 50 and 70 years old who received an inactivated influenza vaccine.

The chain is built from TRBV19 and TRBJ1-6, with no clear D. The CDR3 spans 17 residues. Trimming took off 5 bases at V and 0 bases at J, with 14 bases between the two ends. Germline V lookup: CDR1 LNHDA, CDR2 SQIVND (reference sequence). The CDR3 bases are TGTGCCAGTAGTGGTTCGGGTCGAAGCTCCTATAATTCACCCCTCCACTTT. Encoded protein: CASSGSGRSSYNSPLHF.

There are many counts of this clonotype. The V and J genes are TRBV2 and TRBJ2-3, with 8 positions matching TRBD2. The CDR3 is 16 residues long. Germline V gene sequence: CDR1 SNHLY, CDR2 FYNNEI. With 7 bases clipped from V and 2 bases from J, the junction kept 11 bases outside the gene matches. CDR3 DNA sequence: TGTGCCAGCACTCCCTTCGGGGGGGATTACACAGATACGCAGTATTTT. It specifies CASTPFGGDYTDTQYF.

This chain connects TRBV18 to TRBJ2-7; 7 nucleotides align to TRBD2. V lost 6 bases and J lost 0; bases outside the gene matches: 2. There are 13 residues in the CDR3. Germline values: CDR1 KGHSH, CDR2 LQKENI. CDR3 sequence (DNA): TGTGCCAGCTCCCGGGGGGACTCCTACGAGCAGTACTTC. Its translation: CASSRGDSYEQYF. The variable domain in full, with the rest retrieved from reference TRBV18 and TRBJ2-7, is NAGVMQNPRHLVRRRGQEARLRCSPMKGHSHVYWYRQLPEEGLKFMVYLQKENIIDESGMPKERFSAEFPKEGPSILRIQQVVRGDSAAYFCASSRGDSYEQYFGPGTRLTVT.

The V and J genes are TRBV20-1 and TRBJ1-5; D not certain. Germline V gene lookup returns CDR1 DFQATT and CDR2 SNEGSKA (reference sequence). Trimming shortened V by 5 bases and J by 4 bases, and 9 bases separated the two germline ends. This CDR3 has 12 residues. The CDR3 spells CSAAPPNQPQHF. As DNA, the CDR3 is TGCAGTGCTGCCCCCCCTAATCAGCCCCAGCATTTT.

This CDR3 is CSASRSTGENIQYF. CDR3 nucleotides: TGCAGTGCTAGCCGATCGACAGGAGAAAACATTCAGTACTTC. The rearrangement links TRBV20-1 to TRBJ2-4, with D perhaps matching TRBD1 (6 bases). Germline CDR1 is DFQATT and CDR2 is SNEGSKA (reference sequence). Trimming shortened V by 3 bases and J by 5 bases, and 14 bases separated the two germline ends. The CDR3 spans 14 residues.

The chain links TRBV5-6 to TRBJ2-2, with 8 nucleotides matching TRBD1. The CDR3 extends over 16 amino acids. From germline, CDR1 is SGHDT and CDR2 YYEEEE. V lost 1 base and J lost 4; bases outside the gene matches: 6. The chain's CDR3 is CASSLFARGRTGELFF. In nucleotides, the CDR3 is TGTGCCAGCAGCTTGTTTGCCAGGGGGCGCACCGGGGAGCTGTTTTTT.

Here the CDR3 DNA reads TGTGCCATCAGTTGGACAGGTAGCTCCTACGAGCAGTACTTC. This translates into CAISWTGSSYEQYF. The V call is TRBV10-3, the J call TRBJ2-7; TRBD1 aligns across 7 bases. CDR1 ENHRY and CDR2 SYGVKD come from the germline V gene. This CDR3 has 14 residues. V dropped 5 bases and J dropped 0; count of bases not matched to a gene: 4.

The J gene is TRBJ2-3, the V gene TRBV28, with D possibly TRBD1 on 6 matching bases. The CDR3 is 17 amino acids. V lost 4 bases and J 2 bases, leaving 19 bases between the germline ends. Germline values: CDR1 MDHEN, CDR2 SYDVKM. The CDR3 region is CASSSPVSQGNTDTQYF. The DNA of the CDR3 is TGTGCCAGCAGTTCCCCCGTCTCACAGGGAAACACAGATACGCAGTATTTT.

The V call is TRBV5-1, the J call TRBJ2-2; a weak D match, TRBD1 (6 bases). The CDR3 consists of 15 residues. The germline V gene has CDR1 SGHRS and CDR2 YFSETQ. V lost 2 bases and J 2 bases, leaving 10 bases between the germline ends. The CDR3 coding sequence is TGCGCCAGCAGCTTAAGACAGGATAACACCGGGGAGCTGTTTTTT. Protein: CASSLRQDNTGELFF.

The V gene is TRBV20-1, the J gene TRBJ2-5, with a tentative D call TRBD2 (7 bases). Per germline, CDR1 DFQATT and CDR2 SNEGSKA (reference sequence). This CDR3 has 14 residues. Trimming removed 6 bases at V and 5 bases at J, with 19 bases between. CDR3 DNA: TGCAGTGCGAAACCCGGGGGGCGGTACGAGACCCAGTACTTC. It codes for CSAKPGGRYETQYF.

This clonotype was observed a few times. The chain has TRBV27 and TRBJ2-7; D possibly matches TRBD1 or TRBD2 (5 bases each). V was shortened by 3 bases and J by 7 bases, with 10 bases between the two germline ends. CDR1 MNHEY and CDR2 SMNVEV come from the germline V gene (reference sequence). This CDR3 region has 12 residues. The CDR3 region is CASSFSGSEQYF. In DNA form, the CDR3 reads TGTGCCAGCAGTTTTTCAGGGAGTGAGCAGTACTTC.

This clonotype was observed a few times. This chain links TRBV25-1 with TRBJ1-1, with no clear D. Trimming shortened V by 6 bases and J by 5 bases, and 13 bases separated the two germline ends. The CDR3 consists of 13 residues. Germline-derived CDR1 and CDR2 are MGHDK and SYGVNS. The CDR3, as DNA: TGTGCCAGCAGCTATAGCCCGGGGACTGAAGCTTTCTTT. Protein sequence: CASSYSPGTEAFF.

This clonotype has at least ten counts. This rearrangement joins TRBV2 to TRBJ1-5; possible D gene TRBD1, 5 bases. Germline assignment: CDR1 SNHLY and CDR2 FYNNEI. Trimming removed 2 bases from V and 2 bases from J, with 25 bases in between. The CDR3 contains 20 residues. The CDR3 spells CASSERRGRLGGSGNQPQHF. The CDR3 DNA reads as TGTGCCAGCAGTGAACGCCGGGGCAGGTTGGGGGGTTCGGGCAATCAGCCCCAGCATTTT.

A remark on this clonotype: At one end the junction does not follow the germline gene, possibly because of a read error. CDR3 nucleotides: TGCAGTGCTCGAGATCAGGGGGCGGCAGATACGCAGTATTTT. Protein sequence: CSARDQGAADTQYF. The chain carries TRBV20-1 and TRBJ2-3, with 8 nucleotides matching TRBD1. This CDR3 is 14 amino acids long. CDR1 is DFQATT, CDR2 SNEGSKA, per germline (reference sequence).

This clonotype was counted many times. The V call is TRBV25-1, the J call TRBJ1-6, with 10 nucleotides matching TRBD1. V gave up 5 bases and J gave up 8 bases; unmatched junction bases: 6. Germline lookup yields CDR1 MGHDK and CDR2 SYGVNS. This CDR3 has 15 residues. This CDR3 is CASSSRTGGDSPLHF. CDR3 DNA: TGTGCCAGCAGTTCTAGGACAGGGGGGGATTCACCCCTCCACTTT.

There are a few counts of this clonotype. The rearrangement joins TRBV20-1 to TRBJ1-1; perhaps TRBD1 as D (5 bases). Germline V gene lookup returns CDR1 DFQATT and CDR2 SNEGSKA (reference sequence). V was clipped by 3 bases and J by 4 bases, with 9 bases between them. The CDR3 spans 12 residues. DNA of the CDR3: TGCAGTGCTAGTCTCGGGGCCACTGAAGCTTTCTTT. Its protein is CSASLGATEAFF.

This clonotype occurred a few times. V gene TRBV5-1 combines with J gene TRBJ2-3, with D possibly TRBD1 on 7 matching bases. The CDR3 contains 16 residues. From germline, CDR1 is SGHRS and CDR2 YFSETQ. V was cut by 5 bases and J by 1 base, with 17 bases left in between. The CDR3 region is CASSYPDREGTDTQYF. The CDR3 bases are TGCGCCAGCAGTTACCCCGACAGGGAGGGCACAGATACGCAGTATTTT.

The V call is TRBV7-3, the J call TRBJ2-2; tentative D call: TRBD1 (5 bases). Trimming took off 2 bases at V and 3 bases at J, with 10 bases between the two ends. Germline V gene lookup returns CDR1 SGHTA and CDR2 FQGTGA. The CDR3 covers 15 residues. Written as DNA, the CDR3 is TGTGCCAGCAGCTTAGTCTCAGGGTACACCGGGGAGCTGTTTTTT. Amino acids: CASSLVSGYTGELFF.